Listed here are 5 T cell receptor beta chains from one sample, sequenced in a study of post-analysis software for immune sequencing data. Broader study findings: Comparison of patients with controls showed 5 or 6 TRBV segments more frequent in patients, TRBV5-6, TRBV5-1 and TRBV20-1 among them.

Unique molecular identifiers were present in the TCR beta cDNA libraries. TCRdb re-called the PCR reads through MiXCR, storing one row per CDR3 protein. The data hold some 690,000 distinct CDR3 sequences, with 25% to 30% observed a single time. These receptors are not linked to any known antigen. Sequenced material: blood. Receptors originate from a girl aged 10 to 17 with multiple sclerosis.

This clonotype was recorded many times. This chain uses TRBV28 with TRBJ2-3; D gene unclear. Trimming removed 11 bases at V and 0 bases at J, with 15 bases between. The CDR3 length is 14 residues. The germline gives CDR1 MDHEN, CDR2 SYDVKM. The CDR3 sequence: CAALGMASTDTQYF. CDR3 bases: TGTGCCGCGTTAGGTATGGCTAGCACAGATACGCAGTATTTT.

The V and J genes are TRBV2 and TRBJ1-1; 8 bases line up with TRBD1. V lost 7 bases to trimming and J lost 5 bases; unmatched junction nucleotides: 6. Germline CDR1 is SNHLY and CDR2 is FYNNEI. The CDR3 has 13 residues. The CDR3: CASIIDRGTEAFF. The CDR3 nucleotides read TGTGCCAGCATTATAGACAGGGGAACTGAAGCTTTCTTT.

The J gene is TRBJ2-7, the V gene TRBV28; 8 nucleotides agree with TRBD2. The J call may not be correct, given that the DNA end is closer to TRBJ2-5. Germline CDR1 MDHEN, CDR2 SYDVKM. The CDR3 extends over 19 amino acids. CDR3: CASFQRGGTRAPFLETQYF. In nucleotides, the CDR3 is TGTGCCAGCTTCCAAAGGGGGGGGACTAGGGCCCCCTTTTTGGAGACCCAGTACTTC.

There are many counts of this clonotype. The rearrangement links TRBV12-3 or TRBV12-4 to TRBJ2-7, with D unresolved. V lost 6 bases and J 0 bases, leaving 6 bases between the germline ends. This CDR3 region has 12 residues. The CDR3, as DNA: TGTGCCAGCAGACAGAGCTCCTACGAGCAGTACTTC. It yields the protein CASRQSSYEQYF.

This clonotype has a handful of counts. Germline and junction disagree at one end, which may indicate a read error. The chain is built from TRBV12-3 or TRBV12-4 and TRBJ2-3, with D tentatively TRBD1 (6 bases). The CDR3 extends over 13 amino acids. The CDR3 nucleotides read TGTGCCGGCAGTTTAACAGGGACCACACCGCAGTATTTT. Its protein product is CAGSLTGTTPQYF.